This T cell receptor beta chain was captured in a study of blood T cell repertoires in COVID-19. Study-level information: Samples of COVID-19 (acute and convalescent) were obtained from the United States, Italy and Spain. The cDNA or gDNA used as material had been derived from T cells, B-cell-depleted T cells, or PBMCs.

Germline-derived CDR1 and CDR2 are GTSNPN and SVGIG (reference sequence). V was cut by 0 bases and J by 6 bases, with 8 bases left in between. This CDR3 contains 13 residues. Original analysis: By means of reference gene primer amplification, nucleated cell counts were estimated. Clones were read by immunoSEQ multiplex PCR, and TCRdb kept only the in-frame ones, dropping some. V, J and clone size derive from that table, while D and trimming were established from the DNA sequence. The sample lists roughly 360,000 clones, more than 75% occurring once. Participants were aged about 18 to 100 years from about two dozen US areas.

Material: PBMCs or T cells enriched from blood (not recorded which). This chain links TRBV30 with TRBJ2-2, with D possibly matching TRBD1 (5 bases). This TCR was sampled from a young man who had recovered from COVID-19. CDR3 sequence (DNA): TGTGCCTGGAGTGTAACAGGAGCCGGGGAGCTGTTTTTT. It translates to CAWSVTGAGELFF.